A selection of T cell receptor beta chains follows, all from one sample in a study of shared clonotypes between healthy human individuals. Profiling relied on immunoSEQ multiplex PCR, and the TCRdb table lists in-frame clones only, not all of them. The sample comprises 1.5 million to 2.5 million clones, roughly 95% of which are singletons, and more than 0.95% rests with the top ten. Material for sequencing was naive CD8+ T cells sorted from blood. These receptors were obtained from a man between 18 and 29 years old in good health. CDR3s include the opening cysteine and the closing phenylalanine or tryptophan. D genes are given only for firm matches. A clone size is listed for some rows: how often the clone was seen (once, few, many), or a class if it is expanded.

d_gene	abundance	j_gene	v_gene	CDR3aa	CDR3nt
TRBD1	NA	TRBJ2-7	TRBV10-3	CAISEGQDFYGQYF	TGTGCCATCAGTGAGGGACAGGACTTTTATGGGCAGTACTTC
TRBD1	NA	TRBJ2-7	TRBV4-1	CASSHKSTGSAYEQYF	TGCGCCAGCAGCCACAAATCGACAGGGTCTGCCTACGAGCAGTACTTC
NA	NA	TRBJ2-1	TRBV10-1	CASRFLPSGPGPSYNEQFF	TGCGCCAGCAGATTCTTACCATCGGGACCGGGGCCCTCCTACAATGAGCAGTTCTTC
TRBD1	NA	TRBJ1-2	TRBV5-6	CASSLQMEGGRNGYTF	TGTGCCAGCAGCTTGCAGATGGAAGGGGGCCGTAATGGCTACACCTTC
NA	NA	TRBJ2-7	TRBV7-9	CASSLGWGSGPFTYEQYF	TGTGCCAGCAGCTTAGGATGGGGATCGGGGCCCTTCACCTACGAGCAGTACTTC
TRBD2	NA	TRBJ2-7	TRBV5-4	CASRSGTSAHEQYF	TGTGCCAGCAGGTCCGGGACTAGCGCCCACGAGCAGTACTTC
TRBD1	NA	TRBJ1-2	TRBV28	CASTTDRGHGYTF	TGTGCCAGCACCACGGACAGGGGACATGGCTACACCTTC
NA	NA	TRBJ2-1	TRBV6-5	CAVRGGSYNEQFF	TGTGCCGTACGGGGTGGATCCTACAATGAGCAGTTCTTC
TRBD1	NA	TRBJ1-1	TRBV4-3	CASSQSRTGSIVAFF	TGCGCCAGCAGCCAATCCCGGACAGGCAGTATAGTAGCTTTCTTT
NA	NA	TRBJ2-5	TRBV7-2	CASSSPREGEETQYF	TGTGCCAGCAGCTCTCCCCGAGAGGGGGAAGAGACCCAGTACTTC
TRBD2	once	TRBJ2-1	TRBV5-6	CASSASEREWYEQFF	TGTGCCAGCAGCGCAAGCGAGCGGGAGTGGTATGAGCAGTTCTTC
NA	NA	TRBJ2-5	TRBV30	CAWSVDPSPRETQYF	TGTGCCTGGAGTGTAGACCCTTCCCCGAGAGAGACCCAGTACTTC
NA	NA	TRBJ1-2	TRBV6-5	CASRGEGSYGYTF	TGTGCCAGCAGGGGTGAGGGGAGCTATGGCTACACCTTC
NA	NA	TRBJ2-5	TRBV6-5	CASSYLGGETQYF	TGTGCCAGCAGTTACTTGGGTGGGGAGACCCAGTACTTC
NA	NA	TRBJ2-6	TRBV13	CASSLGWDPLSGANVLTF	TGTGCCAGCAGCTTGGGGTGGGACCCTTTGTCTGGGGCCAACGTCCTGACTTTC
NA	NA	TRBJ2-7	TRBV4-1	CASSQVQGGLSEQYF	TGCGCCAGCAGCCAAGTACAGGGTGGACTTTCCGAGCAGTACTTC
NA	NA	TRBJ2-7	TRBV7-6	CASSPDSSYEQYF	TGTGCCAGCAGCCCCGACAGTTCCTACGAGCAGTACTTC
TRBD1	NA	TRBJ2-7	TRBV9	CAIGQGVYYEQYF	TGTGCCATCGGACAGGGCGTATACTACGAGCAGTACTTC